Each of the 5 T cell receptor beta chains below was sequenced from the same sample in a study of OX40 agonist ivuxolimab in advanced cancers. Produced via immunoSEQ multiplex PCR; TCRdb's table is partial and in-frame only. The sample includes about 45,000 clones, under 95% of them seen just once. The sequences come from CD4+ or CD8+ T cells sorted from blood, collected in a trial of the OX40 agonist ivuxolimab. Receptors were obtained from an adult with an advanced solid tumor such as melanoma, head and neck, liver or kidney cancer.

This chain uses TRBV5-1 with TRBJ2-7; 12 nucleotides align to TRBD1. J gave up 5 bases and V 5 bases, and 8 bases lay outside the gene matches. The CDR3 consists of 15 residues. The germline CDR1 and CDR2 sequences are SGHRS and YFSETQ. The CDR3 sequence: CASSIGTGGGDEQYF. CDR3 coding DNA: TGCGCCAGCAGTATTGGGACAGGGGGCGGGGACGAGCAGTACTTC.

V gene TRBV4-1 combines with J gene TRBJ2-1; possible D gene TRBD2, 5 bases. The germline V gene encodes CDR1 MGHRA and CDR2 YSYEKL. V was cut by 0 bases and J by 2 bases, with 14 bases left in between. The CDR3 is made up of 17 amino acids. In DNA form, the CDR3 reads TGCGCCAGCAGCCAAGAATGGAGGACCCTTACCTACAATGAGCAGTTCTTC. Translated, it gives CASSQEWRTLTYNEQFF.

V usage is TRBV6-1 and J usage is TRBJ2-7; 7 bases fit TRBD1. Looked up from germline, CDR1 is MNHNS and CDR2 is SASEGT. J gave up 6 bases and V 4 bases, and 3 bases lay outside the gene matches. This CDR3 spans 12 amino acids. The CDR3 region has the DNA TGTGCCAGCAGTGCGACAGGGATCGAGCAGTACTTC. As protein: CASSATGIEQYF.

J is TRBJ2-7 and V is TRBV27; D ambiguous. The V end was cut by 7 bases, the J end by 4 bases, with 20 bases between. Germline V CDR1 and CDR2: MNHEY, SMNVEV (reference sequence). The CDR3 is 15 amino acids. CDR3 amino acids: CASTPRAGGLYEQYF. DNA for the CDR3: TGTGCCAGCACCCCCCGTGCAGGTGGATTGTACGAGCAGTACTTC.

This clone is medium-sized in the sample. The rearrangement joins TRBV7-2 to TRBJ2-7, with 8 bases that match TRBD1. The CDR3 is 14 residues long. V lost 5 bases and J lost 3; bases outside the gene matches: 6. Germline CDR1 is SGHTA and CDR2 is FQGNSA. CDR3 amino acids: CASSASGTGYEQYF. The DNA of the CDR3 is TGTGCCAGCAGCGCCTCCGGGACAGGCTACGAGCAGTACTTC.